This T cell receptor beta chain was identified in a study of blood T cell repertoires in COVID-19. Across the study: Spain, Italy and the United States supplied samples that represented acute and convalescent COVID-19.

Using immunoSEQ multiplex PCR, the repertoire was profiled, and TCRdb retains in-frame clones only, with some absent. The sample includes 90,000 to 120,000 clones, approximately 80% of them seen just once. The germline V gene encodes CDR1 SGHVS and CDR2 FNYEAQ. This CDR3 spans 18 amino acids. V dropped 1 base and J dropped 0 bases, with 13 bases sitting between them. This sequence joins TRBV7-6 and TRBJ1-6; possible D gene TRBD1, 5 bases. Input material: peripheral blood. The receptor comes from a man aged 55 to 70 with acute or convalescent COVID-19. The CDR3 DNA sequence: TGTGCCAGCAGCTTAGAGGTTGGGGGGAGCTCCTATAATTCACCCCTCCACTTT. It is translated as CASSLEVGGSSYNSPLHF.